The following is a T cell receptor (beta chain) sequence with its context. V dropped 5 bases and J dropped 8; count of bases not matched to a gene: 12. The germline V gene has CDR1 SNHLY and CDR2 FYNNEI. CDR3 length equals 16 residues. Sequenced patients had shown CD8+CD57+ cell expansion by flow cytometry. Severe acquired aplastic anemia was the diagnosis recorded for all patients. Untreated patients provided the blood samples, with no therapy given before sampling. This entry belongs to a study of CD8+CD57+ T cells in acquired aplastic anemia. Study details: DNA per sorted CD4+ or CD8+ sample ranged about 0.17 to 30 ug, averaging around 3.2 ug.

Using genomic DNA as the template, TCR beta VDJ and CDR3 profiling was carried out. TCRdb recomputed calls from the reads with MiXCR, one row per CDR3 protein. The table has about 160,000 distinct CDR3 sequences, 60% to 80% seen once. The TCR was taken from a human donor with aplastic anemia. The V call is TRBV2, the J call TRBJ1-6, with 7 positions matching TRBD1. Input material: sorted CD4+, CD8+, or CD8+CD57+ T cells (not recorded which) from PBMCs. CDR3 in amino acids: CASSYSRSTGDSPLHF. CDR3 coding DNA: TGTGCCAGCAGTTACTCGCGGTCAACAGGGGATTCACCCCTCCACTTT.